The 6 T cell receptor beta chains reported below all come from one sample, sequenced in a study of identical twins. One entry per CDR3 protein, called by TCRdb with MiXCR from the 5' RACE reads. The table has 1,800,000 or so distinct CDR3 sequences, about 31% seen once. The sample was cord blood. All receptors derive from a newborn girl in good health.

The chain joins TRBV28 to TRBJ1-6; the D is unclear. V lost 4 bases and J 12 bases, leaving 10 bases between the germline ends. This CDR3 comprises 12 residues. CDR1 is MDHEN and CDR2 is SYDVKM in the germline V gene. The CDR3 DNA reads as TGTGCCAGCAGTTCCAGGACGGTACCCCTCCACTTT. It encodes CASSSRTVPLHF.

The V gene is TRBV6-5, the J gene TRBJ2-7; TRBD2 matches at 12 bases. The CDR3 spans 16 residues. The V gene's germline CDR1 is MNHEY and CDR2 SVGAGI. The ends lost 5 bases at V and 0 bases at J; junction bases unmatched: 5. The CDR3 protein is CASSRTLAGGSYEQYF. Written as DNA, the CDR3 is TGTGCCAGCAGTCGCACACTAGCGGGAGGCTCCTACGAGCAGTACTTC.

The V and J genes are TRBV28 and TRBJ2-7; 7 bases are shared with TRBD1. Trimming at V came to 4 bases and at J to 2 bases, leaving 8 bases not matched to a gene. Germline V gene lookup returns CDR1 MDHEN and CDR2 SYDVKM. The CDR3 covers 15 residues. In DNA form, the CDR3 reads TGTGCCAGCAGTTCAACCGGGACAGCAGCCTACGAGCAGTACTTC. Translated, it gives CASSSTGTAAYEQYF.

The chain recombines TRBV7-2 with TRBJ2-3; D call uncertain. This CDR3 comprises 14 residues. V was cut by 0 bases and J by 5 bases, with 9 bases left in between. Germline lookup yields CDR1 SGHTA and CDR2 FQGNSA. CDR3: CASSLANERDTQYF. The CDR3 region has the DNA TGTGCCAGCAGCTTAGCGAACGAAAGAGATACGCAGTATTTT.

This clonotype has more than one count but fewer than ten. This chain links TRBV28 with TRBJ2-4, with TRBD2 as a possible D gene (5 bases). Germline assignment: CDR1 MDHEN and CDR2 SYDVKM. With 5 bases removed from V and 7 bases from J, the gap between germline ends came to 15 bases. The length of the CDR3 is 14 residues. The CDR3 DNA follows: TGTGCCAGCAGTATAGCGCCCTACATCAACATTCAGTACTTC. Protein: CASSIAPYINIQYF.

This rearrangement joins TRBV3-1 to TRBJ1-2, with D uncertain. Trimming took off 4 bases at V and 2 bases at J, with 11 bases between the two ends. The CDR3 consists of 14 residues. Germline V gene data show CDR1 as LGHDT and CDR2 as YNNKEL (reference sequence). The CDR3 bases are TGTGCCAGCAGCCTCCGAGGTAAAAACTATGGCTACACCTTC. As protein: CASSLRGKNYGYTF.